What follows are 17 T cell receptor beta chains derived from one specimen sequenced in a study of tumor and adjacent non-tumor tissue in lung cancer. No cell sorting was done before RNA was extracted from the tissue. The library came from three nested PCR rounds adapted from ARM-PCR protocols. Via MiXCR, TCRdb re-called the multiplex PCR reads, giving one row per CDR3 protein. The sample gives about 200,000 distinct CDR3 sequences, 71% of which show up once; under 30% is in the top ten. Sequences were obtained from lung tumor tissue. Source of these receptors: a man between 60 and 75 years old with non-small cell lung cancer.

About this clonotype: A much larger clone differs by one base, so this may be a read error. This chain joins TRBV12-3 or TRBV12-4 and TRBJ1-2; D is undetermined. The CDR3 loop spans 14 amino acids. CDR3 DNA: TGTGCCAGCAGTTTAGGGCACACGCTATATGGCTACAACTTC. It yields the protein CASSLGHTLYGYNF.

This clonotype occurred a few times. This chain uses TRBV12-3 or TRBV12-4 with TRBJ2-1, with 7 bases identical to TRBD2. This CDR3 is 13 amino acids long. J gave up 9 bases and V 5 bases, and 7 bases lay outside the gene matches. CDR3 sequence reads: CASSRGRGGEQFF. The CDR3 region has the DNA TGTGCCAGCAGTCGGGGGAGGGGTGGTGAGCAGTTCTTC.

V and J are TRBV4-1 and TRBJ2-7; D not resolved. The CDR3 is made up of 14 amino acids. The V end lost 4 bases, the J end lost 3 bases, and 13 bases lay between the germline ends. Germline CDR1 is MGHRA and CDR2 is YSYEKL. The CDR3 DNA sequence: TGCGCCAGCAGCCGTAGAACCCCGGTCTACGAGCAGTACTTC. Encoded protein: CASSRRTPVYEQYF.

For this clonotype: One base away lies a much larger clone, so this may be a sequencing read error. The chain links TRBV20-1 to TRBJ2-1; 9 bases line up with TRBD2. Germline values: CDR1 DFQATT, CDR2 SNEGSKA (reference sequence). J lost 7 bases, V lost 5 bases, and 12 bases had no gene match. CDR3 length equals 15 residues. The CDR3 reads CSADLPSGEWNEQFF. The DNA of the CDR3 is TGCAGTGCTGACCTACCTAGCGGGGAGTGGAATGAGCAGTTCTTC.

As to this clonotype: A much more abundant neighbour one base away suggests this may be a read error. The chain combines TRBV12-3 or TRBV12-4 with TRBJ2-2, with D possibly TRBD2 on 5 matching bases. Between the trimmed V and J ends, which lost 10 bases and 12 bases, there was a span of 18 bases. The CDR3 spans 12 residues. The DNA of the CDR3 is TGTGCCACCCGGCGGGTATCGGGGAAGCTGTTTTTT. Residues: CATRRVSGKLFF.

This clonotype has only a few counts. This chain uses TRBV21-1 with TRBJ2-7; the DNA was not compared with TRBD1, the D call given in the table. TRBV21-1 is recorded as a pseudogene. The length of the CDR3 is 16 residues. In DNA form, the CDR3 reads TGTGCCAGCAGCTTCAAACAGGGACGAATCTCCTACGAGCAGTACTTC. Translating it yields CASSFKQGRISYEQYF.

This clonotype was seen only a few times. The gene calls are TRBV20-1 and TRBJ2-7; TRBD2 matches 7 bases. CDR1 and CDR2 from the germline V gene are DFQATT and SNEGSKA (reference sequence). The CDR3 runs to 13 residues. J was trimmed by 2 bases and V by 3 bases; bases with no gene match: 4. The CDR3 DNA follows: TGCAGTGCTAGTAGGGAGGGCCCCTACGAGCAGTACTTC. This gives the protein CSASREGPYEQYF.

The CDR3 spells CASSTRGLVLDEQFF. The CDR3 DNA reads as TGTGCCAGTAGCACCCGGGGACTGGTTTTGGATGAGCAGTTCTTC. V and J are TRBV11-3 and TRBJ2-1; weak D call: TRBD2 (6 bases). CDR1 is SGHNT and CDR2 is YENEEA in the germline V gene. Trimming took off 9 bases at V and 8 bases at J, with 23 bases between the two ends. The CDR3 consists of 15 residues.

This clonotype was recorded at least ten times. The germline gene is not matched at one end of the junction; a read error may be the cause. DNA for the CDR3: TGTGCCAGCAGCATAGCCCTCGCAGATACGCAGTATTTT. Its translation is CASSIALADTQYF. V is TRBV7-8 and J is TRBJ2-3; D unclear. Germline CDR1 and CDR2: SGHVS and FQNEAQ. CDR3 length equals 13 residues.

In the case of this clonotype: At one boundary the junction diverges from the germline segment, which might be a read error. The chain has TRBV28 and TRBJ1-1, with D perhaps TRBD1 (6 bases). The germline gives CDR1 MDHEN, CDR2 SYDVKM. CDR3 length equals 14 residues. For the CDR3, the DNA is TGTGTCAGCGGCTCTCCGGGGGCGGGCACTGAAGCTTTCTTT. Protein product: CVSGSPGAGTEAFF.

Of note for this clonotype: It may be a read error: a sequence one base away is much more abundant. The chain is built from TRBV20-1 and TRBJ1-6, with D tentatively TRBD1 (6 bases). V lost 8 bases and J lost 8, with 19 bases in between. The CDR3 loop spans 14 amino acids. The germline V gene encodes CDR1 DFQATT and CDR2 SNEGSKA (reference sequence). The CDR3 is CSTDRGGVDSPLHF. The DNA of the CDR3 is TGCAGTACTGACCGAGGGGGGGTTGATTCACCCCTCCACTTT.

V is TRBV20-1 and J is TRBJ2-5; D not resolved. The V and J ends lost 3 bases and 1 base respectively, with 15 bases between them. This CDR3 contains 15 residues. The germline gives CDR1 DFQATT, CDR2 SNEGSKA (reference sequence). CDR3 loop: CSARDIRILQETQYF. The CDR3, as DNA: TGCAGTGCTAGGGATATCCGGATCCTCCAAGAGACCCAGTACTTC.

This clonotype was seen at least ten times. CDR3 bases: TGTGCCAGCAGCTCTGTGACTAGTAGGGAGACCCAGTACTTC. It encodes CASSSVTSRETQYF. The chain joins TRBV11-2 to TRBJ2-5; D is perhaps TRBD2 (6 bases). The CDR3 totals 14 residues. With 4 bases removed from V and 5 bases from J, the gap between germline ends came to 14 bases. Germline CDR1 reads SGHAT; CDR2 reads FQNNGV. The variable domain in full, with the rest retrieved from reference TRBV11-2 and TRBJ2-5, is EAGVAQSPRYKIIEKRQSVAFWCNPISGHATLYWYQQILGQGPKLLIQFQNNGVVDDSQLPKDRFSAERLKGVDSTLKIQPAKLEDSAVYLCASSSVTSRETQYFGPGTRLLVL.

As concerns this clonotype: One end of the junction varies from germline; a read error may be responsible. The V call is TRBV4-2, the J call TRBJ2-7; no definite D call. CDR1 and CDR2 (germline): LGHNA, YNFKEQ. The CDR3 covers 14 residues. The CDR3 DNA reads TGTGCCAACAGCCAAGATTATTCCTCCTCCGAGCAGTACTTC. Its translation: CANSQDYSSSEQYF.

This chain joins TRBV11-3 and TRBJ2-2, with 7 bases aligning to TRBD2. The J segment lost 4 bases and the V segment lost 5 bases, leaving 7 bases of the junction unmatched. Germline V lookup: CDR1 SGHNT, CDR2 YENEEA. The CDR3 spans 15 residues. The CDR3 bases are TGTGCCAGCAGCCCAAAACGGGGGGTCACCGGGGAGCTGTTTTTT. As protein: CASSPKRGVTGELFF. Looking up the rest from reference TRBV11-3 and TRBJ2-2 gives the full variable domain: EAGVVQSPRYKIIEKKQPVAFWCNPISGHNTLYWYLQNLGQGPELLIRYENEEAVDDSQLPKDRFSAERLKGVDSTLKIQPAELGDSAVYLCASSPKRGVTGELFFGEGSRLTVL.

Remarks on this clonotype: This may be a read error: a much more frequent sequence differs by one nucleotide. The genes are TRBV20-1 and TRBJ2-3; 8 positions match TRBD2. The germline V gene has CDR1 DFQATT and CDR2 SNEGSKA (reference sequence). J gave up 4 bases and V 6 bases, and 15 bases lay outside the gene matches. The CDR3 sequence is 16 residues long. The CDR3 coding sequence is TGCAGTGCCGGGGGTACTACTAGCGGTCGCTCAGATACGCAGTATTTT. Encoded protein: CSAGGTTSGRSDTQYF.

The V call is TRBV12-3 or TRBV12-4, the J call TRBJ2-1; D is unclear. Trimming took off 3 bases at V and 16 bases at J, with 16 bases between the two ends. The CDR3 runs 12 residues. Written as DNA, the CDR3 is TGTGCCAGCAGTTTCCTACTATTACCACCCTTCTTC. Translated: CASSFLLLPPFF.